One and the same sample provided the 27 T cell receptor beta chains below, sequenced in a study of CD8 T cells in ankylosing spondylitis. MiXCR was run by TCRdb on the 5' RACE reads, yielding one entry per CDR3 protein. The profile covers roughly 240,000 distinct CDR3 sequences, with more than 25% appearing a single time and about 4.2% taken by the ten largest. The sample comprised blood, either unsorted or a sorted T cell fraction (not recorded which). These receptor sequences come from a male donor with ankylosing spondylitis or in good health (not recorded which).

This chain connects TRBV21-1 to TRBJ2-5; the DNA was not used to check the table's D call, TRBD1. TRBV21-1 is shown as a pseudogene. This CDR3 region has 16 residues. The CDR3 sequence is CASSKNCGRGIRTQYF. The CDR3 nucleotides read TGTGCCAGCAGCAAAAATTGCGGCAGGGGGATAAGGACCCAGTACTTC.

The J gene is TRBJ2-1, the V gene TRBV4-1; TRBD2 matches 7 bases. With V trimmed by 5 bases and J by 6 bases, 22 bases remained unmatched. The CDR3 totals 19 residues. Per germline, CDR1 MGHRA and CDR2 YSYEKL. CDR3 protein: CASSKVASSGPLSGNEQFF. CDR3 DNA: TGCGCCAGCAGCAAGGTGGCCTCTAGCGGTCCCCTCTCCGGCAATGAGCAGTTCTTC.

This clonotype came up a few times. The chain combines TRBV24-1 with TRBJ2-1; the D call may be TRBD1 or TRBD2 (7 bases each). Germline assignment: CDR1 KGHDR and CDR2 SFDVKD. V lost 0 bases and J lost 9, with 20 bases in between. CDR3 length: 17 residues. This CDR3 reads CATSDLHQGGVQGEQFF. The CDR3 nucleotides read TGTGCCACCAGTGATTTGCATCAGGGGGGGGTCCAGGGTGAGCAGTTCTTC.

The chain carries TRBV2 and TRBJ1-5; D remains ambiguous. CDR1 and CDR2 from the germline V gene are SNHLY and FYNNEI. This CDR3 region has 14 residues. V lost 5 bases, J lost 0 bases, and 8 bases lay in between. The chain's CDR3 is CASSNGYSNQPQHF. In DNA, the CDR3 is TGTGCCAGCAGTAACGGTTATAGCAATCAGCCCCAGCATTTT. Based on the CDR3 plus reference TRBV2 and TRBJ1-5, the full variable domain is EPEVTQTPSHQVTQMGQEVILRCVPISNHLYFYWYRQILGQKVEFLVSFYNNEISEKSEIFDDQFSVERPDGSNFTLKIRSTKLEDSAMYFCASSNGYSNQPQHFGDGTRLSIL.

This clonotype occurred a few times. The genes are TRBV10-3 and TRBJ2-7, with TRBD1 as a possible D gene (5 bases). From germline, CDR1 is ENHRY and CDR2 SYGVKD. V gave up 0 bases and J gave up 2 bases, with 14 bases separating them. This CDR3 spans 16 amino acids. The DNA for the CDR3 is TGTGCCATCAGTGAGTCTGCGGTGGGGCCGGCCTACGAGCAGTACTTC. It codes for CAISESAVGPAYEQYF.

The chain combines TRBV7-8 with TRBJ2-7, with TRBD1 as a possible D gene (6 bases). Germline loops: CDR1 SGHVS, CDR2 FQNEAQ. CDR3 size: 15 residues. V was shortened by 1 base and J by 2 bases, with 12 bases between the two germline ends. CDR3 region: CASSLVPGVAYEQYF. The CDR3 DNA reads TGTGCCAGCAGCTTAGTCCCAGGGGTTGCCTACGAGCAGTACTTC.

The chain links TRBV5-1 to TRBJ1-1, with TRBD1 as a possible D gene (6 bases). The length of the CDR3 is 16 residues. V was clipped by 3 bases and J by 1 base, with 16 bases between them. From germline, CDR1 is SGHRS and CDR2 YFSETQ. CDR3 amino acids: CASSSTTGTPNTEAFF. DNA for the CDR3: TGCGCCAGCAGCTCTACCACCGGGACACCGAACACTGAAGCTTTCTTT.

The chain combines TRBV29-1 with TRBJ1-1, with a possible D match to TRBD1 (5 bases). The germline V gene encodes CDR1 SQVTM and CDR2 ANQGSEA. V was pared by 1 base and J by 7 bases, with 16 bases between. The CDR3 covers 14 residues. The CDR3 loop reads CSVEGGTLYLEAFF. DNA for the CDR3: TGCAGCGTTGAAGGGGGGACCCTCTACCTTGAAGCTTTCTTT.

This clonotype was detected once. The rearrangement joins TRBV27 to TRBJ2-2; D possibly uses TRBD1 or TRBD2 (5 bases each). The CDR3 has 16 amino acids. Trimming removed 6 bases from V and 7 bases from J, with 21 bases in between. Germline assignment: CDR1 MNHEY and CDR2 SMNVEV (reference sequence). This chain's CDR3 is CASSQGTGTFGGELFF. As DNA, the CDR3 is TGTGCCAGCAGCCAAGGAACGGGGACCTTTGGCGGGGAGCTGTTTTTT.

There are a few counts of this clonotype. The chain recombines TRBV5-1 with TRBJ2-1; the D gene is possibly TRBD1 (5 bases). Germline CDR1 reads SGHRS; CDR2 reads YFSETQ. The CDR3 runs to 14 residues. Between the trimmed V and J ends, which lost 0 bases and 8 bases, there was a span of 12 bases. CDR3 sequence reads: CASSLGQGLDEQFF. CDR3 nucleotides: TGCGCCAGCAGCTTGGGGCAGGGTTTAGATGAGCAGTTCTTC.

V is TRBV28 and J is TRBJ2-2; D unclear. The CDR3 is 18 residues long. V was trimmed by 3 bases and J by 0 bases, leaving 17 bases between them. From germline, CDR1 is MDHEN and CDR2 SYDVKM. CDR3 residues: CASSFPQGDWSNTGELFF. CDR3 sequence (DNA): TGTGCCAGCAGTTTTCCCCAAGGTGATTGGTCGAACACCGGGGAGCTGTTTTTT.

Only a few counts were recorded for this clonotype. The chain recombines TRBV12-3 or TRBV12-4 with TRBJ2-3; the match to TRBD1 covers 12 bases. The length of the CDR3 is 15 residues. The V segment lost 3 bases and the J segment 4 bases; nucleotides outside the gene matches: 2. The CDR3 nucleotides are TGTGCCAGCAGTTTCGGGACAGGGGGCTCAGATACGCAGTATTTT. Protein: CASSFGTGGSDTQYF.

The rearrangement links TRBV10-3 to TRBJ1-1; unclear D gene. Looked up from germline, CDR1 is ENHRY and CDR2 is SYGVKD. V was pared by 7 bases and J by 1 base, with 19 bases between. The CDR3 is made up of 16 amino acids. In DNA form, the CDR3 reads TGTGCCATCACTACAGAGAGCGCCAGGCGGAACACTGAAGCTTTCTTT. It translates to CAITTESARRNTEAFF.

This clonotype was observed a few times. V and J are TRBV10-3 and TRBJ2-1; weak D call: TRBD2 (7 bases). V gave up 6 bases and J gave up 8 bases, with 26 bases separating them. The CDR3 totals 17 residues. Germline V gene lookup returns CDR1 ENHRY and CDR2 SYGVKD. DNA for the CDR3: TGTGCCATCAGCCCTGGCCGCGGACTAGGGGGTCTGGATGAGCAGTTCTTC. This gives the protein CAISPGRGLGGLDEQFF.

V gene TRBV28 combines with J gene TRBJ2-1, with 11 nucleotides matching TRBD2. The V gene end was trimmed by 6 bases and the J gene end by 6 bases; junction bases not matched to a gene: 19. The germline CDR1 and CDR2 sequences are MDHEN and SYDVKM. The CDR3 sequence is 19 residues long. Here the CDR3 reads CASSRIIAGGILLANEQFF. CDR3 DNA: TGTGCCAGCAGCCGGATCATAGCGGGGGGGATCCTTCTCGCCAATGAGCAGTTCTTC.

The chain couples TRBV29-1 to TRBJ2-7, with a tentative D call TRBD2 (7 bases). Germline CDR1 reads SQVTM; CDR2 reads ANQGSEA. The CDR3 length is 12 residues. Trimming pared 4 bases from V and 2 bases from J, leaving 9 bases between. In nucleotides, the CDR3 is TGCAGCGTTGGAGGGGGGGCCTACGAGCAGTACTTC. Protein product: CSVGGGAYEQYF.

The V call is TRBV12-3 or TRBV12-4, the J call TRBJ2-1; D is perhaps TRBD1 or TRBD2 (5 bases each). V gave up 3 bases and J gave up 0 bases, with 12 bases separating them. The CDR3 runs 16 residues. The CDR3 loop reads CASSLGTFSSYNEQFF. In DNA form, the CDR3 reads TGTGCCAGCAGTTTGGGGACCTTCAGCTCCTACAATGAGCAGTTCTTC.

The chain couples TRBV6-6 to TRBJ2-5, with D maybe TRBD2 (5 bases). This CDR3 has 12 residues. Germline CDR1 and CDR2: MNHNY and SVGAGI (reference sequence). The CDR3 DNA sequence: TGTGTCGGATCTCCGCGGGCCGAGACCCAGTACTTC. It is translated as CVGSPRAETQYF.

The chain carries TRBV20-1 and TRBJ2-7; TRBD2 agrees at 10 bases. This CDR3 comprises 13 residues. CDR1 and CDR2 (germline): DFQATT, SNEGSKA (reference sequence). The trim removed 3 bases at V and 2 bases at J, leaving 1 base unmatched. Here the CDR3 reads CSASLAGAYEQYF. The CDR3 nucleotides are TGCAGTGCTAGTCTAGCGGGGGCCTACGAGCAGTACTTC.

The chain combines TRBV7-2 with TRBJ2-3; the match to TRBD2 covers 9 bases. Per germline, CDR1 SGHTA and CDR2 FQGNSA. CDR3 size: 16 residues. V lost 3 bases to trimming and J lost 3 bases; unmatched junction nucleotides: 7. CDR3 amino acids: CASSFRLADGTDTQYF. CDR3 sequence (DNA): TGTGCCAGCAGCTTCCGACTAGCGGACGGAACAGATACGCAGTATTTT.

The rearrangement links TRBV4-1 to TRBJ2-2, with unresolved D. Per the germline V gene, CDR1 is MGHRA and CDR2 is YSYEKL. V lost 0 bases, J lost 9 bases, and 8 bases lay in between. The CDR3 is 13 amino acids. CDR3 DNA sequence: TGCGCCAGCAGCCAAGATGTGTCGTGGGAGCTGTTTTTT. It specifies CASSQDVSWELFF.

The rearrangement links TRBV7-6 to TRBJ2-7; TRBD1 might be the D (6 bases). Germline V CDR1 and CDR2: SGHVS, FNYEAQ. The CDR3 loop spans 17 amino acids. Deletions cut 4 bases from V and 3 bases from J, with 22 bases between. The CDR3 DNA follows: TGTGCCAGCAGCTCCTTCCCCCAGGGGAGAGGGGGCTACGAGCAGTACTTC. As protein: CASSSFPQGRGGYEQYF.

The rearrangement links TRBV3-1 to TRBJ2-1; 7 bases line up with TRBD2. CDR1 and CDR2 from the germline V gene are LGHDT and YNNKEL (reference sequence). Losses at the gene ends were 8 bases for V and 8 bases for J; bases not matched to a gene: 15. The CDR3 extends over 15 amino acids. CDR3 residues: CASSREATYVDEQFF. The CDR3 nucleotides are TGTGCCAGCTCTCGGGAGGCGACCTACGTCGATGAGCAGTTCTTC.

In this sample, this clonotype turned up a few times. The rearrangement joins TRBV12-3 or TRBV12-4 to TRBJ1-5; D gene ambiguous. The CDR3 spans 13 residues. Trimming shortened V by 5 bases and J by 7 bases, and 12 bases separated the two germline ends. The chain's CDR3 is CASSPSVGQPQHF. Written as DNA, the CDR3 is TGTGCCAGCAGTCCATCCGTTGGCCAGCCCCAGCATTTT.

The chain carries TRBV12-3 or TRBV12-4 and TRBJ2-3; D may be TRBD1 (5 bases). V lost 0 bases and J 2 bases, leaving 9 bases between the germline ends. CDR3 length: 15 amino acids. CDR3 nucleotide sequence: TGTGCCAGCAGTTTAGCGGGGCCACACACAGATACGCAGTATTTT. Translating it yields CASSLAGPHTDTQYF.

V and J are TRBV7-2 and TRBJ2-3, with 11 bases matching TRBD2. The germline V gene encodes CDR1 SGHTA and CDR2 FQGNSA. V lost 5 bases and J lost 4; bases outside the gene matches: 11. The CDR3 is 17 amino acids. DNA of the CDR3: TGTGCCAGCAGCCTAGGATTAGCGGGGGGGCCGGCAGATACGCAGTATTTT. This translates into CASSLGLAGGPADTQYF.

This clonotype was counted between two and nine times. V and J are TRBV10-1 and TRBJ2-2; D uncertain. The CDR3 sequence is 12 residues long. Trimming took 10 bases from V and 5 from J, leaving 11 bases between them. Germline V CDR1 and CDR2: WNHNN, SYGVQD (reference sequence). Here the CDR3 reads CATGELTGELFF. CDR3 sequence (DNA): TGCGCCACCGGAGAACTGACCGGGGAGCTGTTTTTT.